The entry that follows covers one TCR beta chain sequence. Its antigen is as yet unknown. Trimming took 1 base from V and 8 from J; bases not matched to a gene: 2. CDR1 is SGHTA, CDR2 FQGNSA, per germline. This CDR3 contains 13 residues. This sample is drawn from a study of cytomegalovirus exposure and HLA in healthy donors. On the study more broadly: The roughly 100 million unique TCR beta sequences, from approximately 170 million T cells, were found by an earlier analysis. Study-level findings and limits: The study listed approximately 160 cytomegalovirus-associated TCR beta chains. The study dropped some indistinguishable V segments, TRBV6-2 and TRBV6-3 among them.

PCR involved 60 Vbeta and 13 Jbeta primers. TCRdb's copy holds only in-frame clones and misses some; the assay was immunoSEQ multiplex PCR. The sample has approximately 180,000 clones; more than 85% are singletons. This TCR was sampled from a woman between 18 and 29 years old in good health and CMV-seronegative. Material for sequencing was PBMCs. The chain couples TRBV7-2 to TRBJ2-4; TRBD2 matches 7 bases. The CDR3 sequence is CASSLGGGYIQYF. The CDR3 nucleotides read TGTGCCAGCAGCTTAGGGGGGGGGTACATTCAGTACTTC.